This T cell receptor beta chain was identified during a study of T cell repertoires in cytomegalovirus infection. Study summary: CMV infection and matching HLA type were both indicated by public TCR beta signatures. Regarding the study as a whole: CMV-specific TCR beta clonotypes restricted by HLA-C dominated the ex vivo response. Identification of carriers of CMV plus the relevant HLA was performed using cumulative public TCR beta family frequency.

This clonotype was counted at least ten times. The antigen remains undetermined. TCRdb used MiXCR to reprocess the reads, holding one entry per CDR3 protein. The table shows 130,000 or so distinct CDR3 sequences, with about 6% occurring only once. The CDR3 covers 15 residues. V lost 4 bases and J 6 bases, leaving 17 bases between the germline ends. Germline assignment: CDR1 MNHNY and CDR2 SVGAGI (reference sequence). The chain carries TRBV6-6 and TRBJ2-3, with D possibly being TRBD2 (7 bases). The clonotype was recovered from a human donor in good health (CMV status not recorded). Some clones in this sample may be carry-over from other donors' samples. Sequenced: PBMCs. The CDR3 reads CASSFPGGGGDTQYF. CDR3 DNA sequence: TGTGCCAGCAGTTTCCCCGGGGGAGGGGGTGATACGCAGTATTTT.